A selection of T cell receptor beta chains follows, all from one sample in a study of T cell responses to AZD1222 COVID-19 vaccine. Profiled with immunoSEQ multiplex PCR; TCRdb holds only in-frame clones, not every one. The sample holds about 120,000 clones, about 90% seen once. The specimen was peripheral blood, collected on day 0 of AZD1222 vaccination. All receptors come from an adult in good health. The CDR3 runs from the conserved cysteine through the conserved F or W. The order of the fields is D gene, V gene, J gene, clone size, CDR3 protein, CDR3 DNA. A D gene is named only where the DNA matches it firmly. Clone size is shown for a subset of rows, as once, few, many or a class of expanded clone.

d_call: -
v_call: TRBV18
j_call: TRBJ1-5
clone_size: -
cdr3_aa: CASSPSSNQPQHF
cdr3_nt: TGTGCCAGCTCACCCTCCAGCAATCAGCCCCAGCATTTT

d_call: -
v_call: TRBV3-1/TRBV3-2
j_call: TRBJ2-5
clone_size: -
cdr3_aa: CASSGRDLEETQYF
cdr3_nt: TGTGCCAGCAGCGGACGGGACTTAGAAGAGACCCAGTACTTC

d_call: -
v_call: TRBV30
j_call: TRBJ2-7
clone_size: -
cdr3_aa: CAWSVGTSYEQYF
cdr3_nt: TGTGCCTGGAGTGTGGGTACCTCTTACGAGCAGTACTTC

d_call: TRBD1
v_call: TRBV7-8
j_call: TRBJ2-2
clone_size: few
cdr3_aa: CASSHRDRDTGELFF
cdr3_nt: TGTGCCAGCAGCCACCGGGACAGGGACACCGGGGAGCTGTTTTTT

d_call: -
v_call: TRBV28
j_call: TRBJ1-2
clone_size: -
cdr3_aa: CASRVDRVRYGYTF
cdr3_nt: TGTGCCAGCAGGGTGGACCGAGTCCGCTATGGCTACACCTTC

d_call: -
v_call: TRBV20-1
j_call: TRBJ2-7
clone_size: -
cdr3_aa: CSAEASYEQYF
cdr3_nt: TGCAGTGCGGAGGCCTCCTACGAGCAGTACTTC

d_call: -
v_call: TRBV7-6
j_call: TRBJ1-3
clone_size: -
cdr3_aa: CASSAGLRVGNTIYF
cdr3_nt: TGTGCCAGCAGCGCAGGGTTACGGGTTGGAAACACCATATATTTT

d_call: TRBD1
v_call: TRBV5-1
j_call: TRBJ2-7
clone_size: -
cdr3_aa: CASSILGTGASYEQYF
cdr3_nt: TGCGCCAGCAGCATCCTCGGGACAGGGGCCTCCTACGAGCAGTACTTC

d_call: TRBD1
v_call: TRBV19
j_call: TRBJ2-2
clone_size: -
cdr3_aa: CASSQTGGSYTGELFF
cdr3_nt: TGTGCCAGTAGCCAAACAGGGGGCTCTTACACCGGGGAGCTGTTTTTT

d_call: -
v_call: TRBV18
j_call: TRBJ1-5
clone_size: -
cdr3_aa: CASSPTTVGGQPQHF
cdr3_nt: TGTGCCAGCTCACCTACCACAGTTGGGGGCCAGCCCCAGCATTTT

d_call: -
v_call: TRBV5-6
j_call: TRBJ1-1
clone_size: -
cdr3_aa: CASSLRGLTQAFF
cdr3_nt: TGTGCCAGCAGCTTGAGGGGGTTGACACAAGCTTTCTTT

d_call: TRBD1
v_call: TRBV10-2
j_call: TRBJ2-7
clone_size: -
cdr3_aa: CASSQSTGAIYEQYF
cdr3_nt: TGCGCCAGCAGCCAATCGACAGGGGCCATATACGAGCAGTACTTC

d_call: -
v_call: TRBV4-2
j_call: TRBJ2-3
clone_size: -
cdr3_aa: CASSQDFGQGGTDTQYF
cdr3_nt: TGTGCCAGCAGCCAAGATTTCGGGCAGGGGGGGACAGATACGCAGTATTTT

d_call: -
v_call: TRBV7-9
j_call: TRBJ1-2
clone_size: -
cdr3_aa: CASSPNRQAAGTF
cdr3_nt: TGTGCCAGCAGCCCCAACCGACAGGCGGCCGGCACCTTC

d_call: -
v_call: TRBV18
j_call: TRBJ1-4
clone_size: once
cdr3_aa: CASSRGEIEKLFF
cdr3_nt: TGTGCCAGCTCGAGGGGGGAGATTGAAAAACTGTTTTTT

d_call: -
v_call: TRBV29-1
j_call: TRBJ1-2
clone_size: -
cdr3_aa: CSVDGYTF
cdr3_nt: TGCAGCGTTGATGGCTACACCTTC

d_call: TRBD1
v_call: TRBV30
j_call: TRBJ1-1
clone_size: -
cdr3_aa: CAWSVSRTGGLNTEAFF
cdr3_nt: TGTGCCTGGAGTGTATCGAGGACAGGGGGACTTAACACTGAAGCTTTCTTT

d_call: TRBD1
v_call: TRBV6-6
j_call: TRBJ1-1
clone_size: -
cdr3_aa: CASPGTGVTDTEAFF
cdr3_nt: TGTGCCAGCCCTGGGACAGGGGTAACAGACACTGAAGCTTTCTTT

d_call: -
v_call: TRBV7-2
j_call: TRBJ2-1
clone_size: -
cdr3_aa: CASSLEGGRPFEQFF
cdr3_nt: TGTGCCAGCAGCTTAGAAGGGGGGCGTCCCTTTGAGCAGTTCTTC

d_call: -
v_call: TRBV7-9
j_call: TRBJ2-7
clone_size: -
cdr3_aa: CASSLVGAPDSYEQYF
cdr3_nt: TGTGCCAGCAGCTTAGTAGGAGCCCCAGACTCCTACGAGCAGTACTTC

d_call: -
v_call: TRBV6-5
j_call: TRBJ1-2
clone_size: -
cdr3_aa: CASSYSSQTNGYTF
cdr3_nt: TGTGCCAGCAGTTACTCGAGCCAGACTAATGGCTACACCTTC

d_call: -
v_call: TRBV6-1
j_call: TRBJ1-5
clone_size: once
cdr3_aa: CASRPRTPGDQPQHF
cdr3_nt: TGTGCCAGCAGACCGCGGACCCCTGGGGACCAGCCCCAGCATTTT

d_call: -
v_call: TRBV6-5
j_call: TRBJ1-5
clone_size: -
cdr3_aa: CATAGQLAGQPQHF
cdr3_nt: TGTGCCACAGCGGGGCAGCTAGCAGGACAGCCCCAGCATTTT

d_call: -
v_call: TRBV29-1
j_call: TRBJ2-5
clone_size: -
cdr3_aa: CSVVDTGHSQETQYF
cdr3_nt: TGCAGCGTTGTGGATACGGGACACTCACAAGAGACCCAGTACTTC

d_call: TRBD2
v_call: TRBV5-1
j_call: TRBJ2-2
clone_size: -
cdr3_aa: CASSAGLAGGTGELFF
cdr3_nt: TGCGCCAGCAGCGCGGGACTAGCGGGAGGAACCGGGGAGCTGTTTTTT

d_call: TRBD2
v_call: TRBV5-4
j_call: TRBJ2-1
clone_size: -
cdr3_aa: CASSAPGGTSLNEQFF
cdr3_nt: TGTGCCAGCAGCGCGCCGGGTGGGACTAGTCTCAATGAGCAGTTCTTC

d_call: -
v_call: TRBV19
j_call: TRBJ1-2
clone_size: -
cdr3_aa: CASRGGPYGYTF
cdr3_nt: TGTGCCAGTAGGGGGGGGCCCTATGGCTACACCTTC

d_call: -
v_call: TRBV30
j_call: TRBJ2-1
clone_size: -
cdr3_aa: CAWSPAVSYNEQFF
cdr3_nt: TGTGCCTGGAGTCCAGCGGTCTCCTACAATGAGCAGTTCTTC

d_call: -
v_call: TRBV29-1
j_call: TRBJ1-2
clone_size: -
cdr3_aa: CSVEDNPKGYTF
cdr3_nt: TGCAGCGTTGAAGACAACCCTAAGGGCTACACCTTC

d_call: -
v_call: TRBV2
j_call: TRBJ2-7
clone_size: -
cdr3_aa: CASRTTPASEQYF
cdr3_nt: TGTGCCAGCCGGACAACTCCGGCGTCCGAGCAGTACTTC

d_call: -
v_call: TRBV5-1
j_call: TRBJ1-3
clone_size: -
cdr3_aa: CASSFHLSSGNTIYF
cdr3_nt: TGCGCCAGCAGCTTTCACTTATCCTCTGGAAACACCATATATTTT

d_call: TRBD1
v_call: TRBV19
j_call: TRBJ1-5
clone_size: -
cdr3_aa: CASSIDLGTGRNQPQHF
cdr3_nt: TGTGCCAGTAGTATCGATTTAGGGACAGGGCGTAATCAGCCCCAGCATTTT

d_call: TRBD2
v_call: TRBV6-5
j_call: TRBJ2-5
clone_size: -
cdr3_aa: CASSLAGGGETQYF
cdr3_nt: TGTGCCAGCAGTCTTGCGGGAGGGGGGGAGACCCAGTACTTC

d_call: TRBD2
v_call: TRBV11-1
j_call: TRBJ2-5
clone_size: -
cdr3_aa: CASSKRLAGHQETQYF
cdr3_nt: TGTGCCAGCAGCAAAAGACTAGCGGGGCACCAAGAGACCCAGTACTTC

d_call: TRBD1
v_call: TRBV6-1
j_call: TRBJ1-3
clone_size: -
cdr3_aa: CASSESVGQGHRNTIYF
cdr3_nt: TGTGCCAGCAGTGAAAGTGTGGGACAGGGGCATCGAAACACCATATATTTT

d_call: -
v_call: TRBV28
j_call: TRBJ1-6
clone_size: few
cdr3_aa: CASRPVGGGGNSPLHF
cdr3_nt: TGTGCCAGCAGACCCGTGGGAGGGGGAGGTAATTCACCCCTCCACTTT

d_call: -
v_call: TRBV9
j_call: TRBJ2-1
clone_size: -
cdr3_aa: CASSGPREGGGIYNEQFF
cdr3_nt: TGTGCCAGCAGCGGCCCTCGAGAGGGAGGAGGGATCTACAATGAGCAGTTCTTC

d_call: TRBD1
v_call: TRBV30
j_call: TRBJ1-5
clone_size: -
cdr3_aa: CAWTRQGVFGQPQHF
cdr3_nt: TGTGCCTGGACAAGACAGGGGGTCTTCGGTCAGCCCCAGCATTTT

d_call: TRBD1
v_call: TRBV7-6
j_call: TRBJ2-7
clone_size: few
cdr3_aa: CASSLALTGKDEQYF
cdr3_nt: TGTGCCAGCAGCTTAGCCCTGACAGGGAAAGACGAGCAGTACTTC

d_call: -
v_call: TRBV6-5
j_call: TRBJ1-6
clone_size: -
cdr3_aa: CASKNRGSPLHF
cdr3_nt: TGTGCCAGCAAAAACCGGGGTTCACCCCTCCACTTT

d_call: -
v_call: TRBV6-5
j_call: TRBJ1-2
clone_size: few
cdr3_aa: CASSYWGGAGGYTF
cdr3_nt: TGTGCCAGCAGTTACTGGGGGGGCGCCGGCGGCTACACCTTC

d_call: -
v_call: TRBV24-1
j_call: TRBJ2-7
clone_size: -
cdr3_aa: CATSEVDRPYEQYF
cdr3_nt: TGTGCCACCAGTGAAGTCGACAGGCCCTACGAGCAGTACTTC

d_call: -
v_call: TRBV27
j_call: TRBJ2-1
clone_size: few
cdr3_aa: CASSSLSSVGEQFF
cdr3_nt: TGTGCCAGCAGTTCCTTGTCTAGCGTGGGTGAGCAGTTCTTC